This T cell receptor beta chain was documented in a study of T cells in Graves' hyperthyroidism and ophthalmopathy (dated by TCRdb to the late 2010s). In terms of the full investigation: Peripheral blood samples were taken at the time of initial diagnosis, prior to any treatment. Following sampling, methimazole starting at 30 mg daily was given to hyperthyroidism patients, and high-dose intravenous methylprednisolone was given to ophthalmopathy patients. Whether ophthalmopathy could be predicted prospectively was tested in an independent validation cohort made up of 18 to 20 hyperthyroidism patients plus 17 patients who later progressed to ophthalmopathy. The 100 discovery patients were divided at random into training and test sets in a 7:3 ratio. Thyroid tissue and blood T-cell repertoires from several Graves' hyperthyroidism patients were also compared in the study. To identify distinguishing TCR V-J signatures, a discovery cohort of around 98 patients was used, comprising some 45 with Graves' ophthalmopathy and 57 with stable Graves' hyperthyroidism. The paper reports TCR Vbeta CDR3 sequencing of more than 120 peripheral blood samples: some 41 ophthalmopathy, 75 to 80 hyperthyroidism and some 17 progressor patients. Findings and caveats that apply to the study as a whole: Sample size was not statistically predetermined, and investigators were not blinded to group allocation. Ophthalmopathy was separated from stable hyperthyroidism by a 13 V-J signature model, with around 88% sensitivity and 81% to 82% specificity obtained in cross-validation and 80%/75% obtained in testing. Most expanded thyroid clonotypes (frequency above 0.001) were also found in blood, which suggests that blood repertoires may mirror thyroid immune responses. In validation, the model predicted progression to ophthalmopathy a median of approximately 6.3 months before onset, with approximately 68% sensitivity and almost 75% specificity.

In the ophthalmopathy patients, disease was moderately to severely active, with a Clinical Activity Score of 3 or more, a NOSPECS grade of 4 or more, and a duration of less than 3 months. Exclusion was applied to patients with uncontrolled infections, other autoimmune diseases, pregnancy or lactation. Diagnoses were established on the basis of clinical symptoms, serum thyroxine and TRAb, thyroid ultrasound, and orbital computed tomography. PBMCs were separated from approximately 10 ml of fresh peripheral blood using Ficoll-Paque density gradient centrifugation. Total RNA was extracted using Trizol reagent, and RNA quality was assessed on an Agilent 2100 Bioanalyzer. The TCR beta CDR3 regions were amplified from the RNA transcripts. The first round of RT-PCR for the TCR CDR3 was performed with the HTBI primer set and the Qiagen OneStep RT-PCR kit. Libraries were constructed in a second round of multiplex PCR, after which size selection and purification were carried out. Libraries were sequenced paired-end with 100 bp reads on an Illumina HiSeq2000. On the authors' methods: SOAPnuke was used to process the raw data, removing reads that contained adapters or uncalled bases, had a mean Phred below 15, or lacked an exact match to the constant primer or identifier. COPE v1.2.5 was used to merge the high-quality paired reads, and each unique nucleotide sequence was defined as a clonotype. MiTCR v1.1 was used to align the clonotypes against IMGT TRBV, TRBD and TRBJ reference segments. The analysis was restricted to V-J combinations with a frequency above 0.0001, which together covered 98% to 99.2% of the repertoires. The TCS score was defined as F50 (clonal expansion) divided by E x V (chaos), with BLOSUM62-based TCRdist calculated between CDR3 peptides within each V-J. Welch's t-statistics and random forest reduced around 510 V-J features to 10 to 15, which were used in a naive Bayes classifier (R e1071). Thyroid-blood repertoire similarity was quantified with the Morisita-Horn index. The raw public reads went through TCRdb reprocessing: fastp at Q25, MiXCR clone calling, in-frame beta chains kept. One record per CDR3 amino acid sequence lists the most common genes and DNA. These V and J calls rely on TCRdb rather than the paper's analysis. The sample has around 610,000 distinct CDR3 sequences on record, under 15% of them singletons. The biggest ten clones account for over 3.5% of the sample.

Ten or more counts support this clonotype. Its antigen is not yet known. No quality values exist for individual bases; no much larger clone is one base distant. This clonotype originated in a middle-aged woman with Graves' ophthalmopathy. Sequencing input: blood.

The DNA is TGTGCCAGCAGCGTAGGTCTCGAAGATTCACCCCTCCACTTT. Translated, this is CASSVGLEDSPLHF. This chain joins TRBV9 to TRBJ1-6; the D gene cannot be resolved reliably. The CDR3 contains 14 residues, cysteine and phenylalanine counted. Only the CDR3 portion is preserved as DNA: 42 bases, with reading frame beginning at the first base. V is pared back by 0 bases and J by 8 bases, with 9 bases lying between the germline termini. Via the germline V gene, CDR1 is SGDLS and CDR2 YYNGEE. Reference TRBV9 and TRBJ1-6 genes cover what lies past the CDR3, so the full variable domain is DSGVTQTPKHLITATGQRVTLRCSPRSGDLSVYWYQQSLDQGLQFLIQYYNGEERAKGNILERFSAQQFPDLHSELNLSSLELGDSALYFCASSVGLEDSPLHFGNGTRLTVT.